This T cell receptor beta chain was documented in a study of T cells expressing NK-cell markers. Across the study: HCMV serostatus: most of the eight sequenced donors positive, one negative. Findings and caveats of the study: The study left the HCMV specificity of expanded NKG2C+ T cell clones unresolved. The same clonotypes also predominated in the CD3+CD56-NKG2C+ fraction of a handful of donors.

The authors generated TCR beta cDNA through 5'RACE template switching with UMIs. TCRdb re-called the 5' RACE reads and shows each CDR3 protein once, DNA omitted. Recorded for this sample: roughly 23,000 distinct CDR3 sequences. Points on this clonotype: The antigen remains undetermined.

Germline-derived CDR1 and CDR2 are SGHVS and FQNEAQ. The CDR3 sequence is 14 residues long. The sequenced material came from blood T cells: a sorted CD56 or NKG2C T cell subset, CD4+ or CD8+ T cells, or bulk PBMC T cells (not recorded which). The J gene is TRBJ2-7, the V gene TRBV7-8; the TCRdb D gene call, TRBD2, has no DNA to confirm it. This clonotype originated in a man between 18 and 69 years old in good health. CDR3 sequence reads: CASSRPEGGYEQYF.